This TCR beta chain was found in a study of shared clonotypes between healthy human individuals. The data were produced by immunoSEQ multiplex PCR, yet TCRdb's version contains in-frame clones alone and is incomplete. The sample consists of under 130,000 clones, about 67% of them appearing once. This clone is classed as medium-sized. Its antigen is currently unknown. The germline gives CDR1 SQVTM, CDR2 ANQGSEA. The CDR3 has 10 amino acids. Trimming at V came to 6 bases and at J to 13 bases, leaving 5 bases not matched to a gene. CD8 memory pooled CD45RO+ cells and CCR7-negative CD45RA+ TemRA cells. Study findings and constraints: Few donors limited the genetic and exposure-history diversity represented.

V and J are TRBV29-1 and TRBJ2-1, with TRBD2 matching 8 bases. The sequence derives from a woman between 25 and 40 years old in good health. Sequencing input: memory CD8+ T cells sorted from blood. Noted subset: CD45RO+ cells pooled with CCR7-negative TemRA cells. The DNA of the CDR3 is TGCAGCGTGTTAGCGGGACTCCAGTTCTTC. Protein sequence: CSVLAGLQFF.